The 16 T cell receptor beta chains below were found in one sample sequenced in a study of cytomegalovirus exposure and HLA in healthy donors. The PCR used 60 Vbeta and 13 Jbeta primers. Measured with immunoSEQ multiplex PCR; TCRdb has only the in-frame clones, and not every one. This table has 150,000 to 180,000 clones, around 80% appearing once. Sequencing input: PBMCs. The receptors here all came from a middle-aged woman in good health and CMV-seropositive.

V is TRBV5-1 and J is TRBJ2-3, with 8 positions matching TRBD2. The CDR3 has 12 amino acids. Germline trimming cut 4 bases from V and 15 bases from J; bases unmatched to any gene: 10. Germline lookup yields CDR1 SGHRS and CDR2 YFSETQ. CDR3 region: CASSRESGRGYF. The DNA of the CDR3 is TGCGCCAGCAGCAGGGAGAGCGGGAGAGGTTATTTT.

CDR3 loop: CSVPDRGKSYNEQFF. DNA for the CDR3: TGCAGCGTCCCCGATCGGGGGAAGTCCTACAATGAGCAGTTCTTC. This chain connects TRBV29-1 to TRBJ2-1, with D maybe TRBD2 (6 bases). Trimming cost V 6 bases and J 1 base, with 16 bases left between them. Germline V gives CDR1 SQVTM, CDR2 ANQGSEA. This CDR3 contains 15 residues.

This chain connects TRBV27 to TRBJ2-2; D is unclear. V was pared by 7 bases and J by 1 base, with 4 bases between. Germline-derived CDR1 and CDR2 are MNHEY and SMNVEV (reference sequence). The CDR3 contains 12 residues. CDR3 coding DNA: TGTGCCAGCAAACTGAACACCGGGGAGCTGTTTTTT. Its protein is CASKLNTGELFF.

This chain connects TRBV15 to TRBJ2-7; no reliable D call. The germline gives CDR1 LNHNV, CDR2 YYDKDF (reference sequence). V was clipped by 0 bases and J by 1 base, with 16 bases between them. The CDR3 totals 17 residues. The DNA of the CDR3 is TGTGCCACCAGCAGAGATCCCGGCGGCAAAACGTCCTACGAGCAGTACTTC. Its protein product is CATSRDPGGKTSYEQYF.

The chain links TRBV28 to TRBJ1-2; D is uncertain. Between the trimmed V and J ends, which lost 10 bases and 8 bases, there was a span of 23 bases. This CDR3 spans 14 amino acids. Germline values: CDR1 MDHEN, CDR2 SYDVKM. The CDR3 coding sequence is TGTGCCACCGGGCGGGCCGATCTCTGGACGGGCTACACCTTC. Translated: CATGRADLWTGYTF.

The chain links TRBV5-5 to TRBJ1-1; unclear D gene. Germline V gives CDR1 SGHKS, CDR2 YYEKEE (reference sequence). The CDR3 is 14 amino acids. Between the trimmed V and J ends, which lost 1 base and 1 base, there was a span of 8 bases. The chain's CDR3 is CASSLSSSNTEAFF. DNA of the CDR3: TGTGCCAGCAGCTTGTCTTCTTCGAACACTGAAGCTTTCTTT.

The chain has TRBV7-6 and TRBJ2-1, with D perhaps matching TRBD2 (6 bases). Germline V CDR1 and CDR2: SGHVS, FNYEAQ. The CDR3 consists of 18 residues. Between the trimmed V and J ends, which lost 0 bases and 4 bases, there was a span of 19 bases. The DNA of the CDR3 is TGTGCCAGCAGCTTAGCATCAGGGCGACTAGGAGCTTACAATGAGCAGTTCTTC. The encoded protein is CASSLASGRLGAYNEQFF.

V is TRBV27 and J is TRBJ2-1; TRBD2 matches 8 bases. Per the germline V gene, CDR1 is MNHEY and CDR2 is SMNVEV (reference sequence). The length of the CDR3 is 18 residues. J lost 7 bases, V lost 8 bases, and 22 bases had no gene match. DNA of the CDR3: TGTGCCAGCTCCTATACTAGCGGTCGATTGGATTTGGTGAATGAGCAGTTCTTC. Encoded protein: CASSYTSGRLDLVNEQFF.

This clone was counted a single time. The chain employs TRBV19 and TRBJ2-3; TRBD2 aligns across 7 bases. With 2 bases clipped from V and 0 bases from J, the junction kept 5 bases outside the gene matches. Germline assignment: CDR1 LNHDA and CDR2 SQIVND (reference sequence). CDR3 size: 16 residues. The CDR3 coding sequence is TGTGCCAGTAGTATAATCTGGGACTATAGCACAGATACGCAGTATTTT. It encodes CASSIIWDYSTDTQYF.

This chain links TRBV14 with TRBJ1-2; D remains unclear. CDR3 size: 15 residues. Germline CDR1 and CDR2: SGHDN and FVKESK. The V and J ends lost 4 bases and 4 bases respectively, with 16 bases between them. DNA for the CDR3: TGTGCCAGCAGCCGCACAGCCCTAATGGGCTATGGCTACACCTTC. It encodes CASSRTALMGYGYTF.

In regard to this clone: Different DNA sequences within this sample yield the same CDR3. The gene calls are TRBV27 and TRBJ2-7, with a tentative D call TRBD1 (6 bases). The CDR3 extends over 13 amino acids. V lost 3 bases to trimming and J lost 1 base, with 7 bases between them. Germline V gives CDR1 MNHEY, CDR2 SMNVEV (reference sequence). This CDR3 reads CASSLRGSYEQYF. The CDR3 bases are TGTGCCAGCAGTTTGAGGGGGTCCTACGAGCAGTACTTC.

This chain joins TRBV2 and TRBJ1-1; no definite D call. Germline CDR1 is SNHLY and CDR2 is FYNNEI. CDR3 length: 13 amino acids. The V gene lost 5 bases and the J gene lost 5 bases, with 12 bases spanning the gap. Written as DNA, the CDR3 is TGTGCCAGCAGTCAATTAATAGAAACTGAAGCTTTCTTT. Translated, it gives CASSQLIETEAFF.

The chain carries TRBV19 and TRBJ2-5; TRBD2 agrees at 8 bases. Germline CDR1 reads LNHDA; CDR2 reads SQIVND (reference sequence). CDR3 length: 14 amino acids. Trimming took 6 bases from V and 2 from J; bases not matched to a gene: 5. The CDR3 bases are TGTGCCAGTAGGGGTAGCGGGATACAAGAGACCCAGTACTTC. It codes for CASRGSGIQETQYF.

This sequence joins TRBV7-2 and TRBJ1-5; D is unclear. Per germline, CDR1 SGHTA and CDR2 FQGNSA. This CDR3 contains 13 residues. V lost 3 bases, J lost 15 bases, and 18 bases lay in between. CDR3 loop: CASSLRDSTSWHF. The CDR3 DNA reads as TGTGCCAGCAGCTTGCGCGACTCCACGTCGTGGCATTTT.

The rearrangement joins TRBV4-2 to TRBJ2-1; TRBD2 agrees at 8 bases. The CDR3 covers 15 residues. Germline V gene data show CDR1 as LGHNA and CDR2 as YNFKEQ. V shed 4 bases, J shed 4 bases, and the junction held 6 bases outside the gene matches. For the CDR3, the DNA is TGTGCCAGCAGCCGTAACGTAGCGGGATACAATGAGCAGTTCTTC. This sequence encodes CASSRNVAGYNEQFF.

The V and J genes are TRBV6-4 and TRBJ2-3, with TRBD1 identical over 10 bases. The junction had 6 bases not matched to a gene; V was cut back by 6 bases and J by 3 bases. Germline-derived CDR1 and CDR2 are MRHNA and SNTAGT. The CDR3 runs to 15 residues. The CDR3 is CASSEDRGKTDTQYF. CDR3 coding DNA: TGTGCCAGCAGCGAGGACAGGGGGAAAACAGATACGCAGTATTTT.